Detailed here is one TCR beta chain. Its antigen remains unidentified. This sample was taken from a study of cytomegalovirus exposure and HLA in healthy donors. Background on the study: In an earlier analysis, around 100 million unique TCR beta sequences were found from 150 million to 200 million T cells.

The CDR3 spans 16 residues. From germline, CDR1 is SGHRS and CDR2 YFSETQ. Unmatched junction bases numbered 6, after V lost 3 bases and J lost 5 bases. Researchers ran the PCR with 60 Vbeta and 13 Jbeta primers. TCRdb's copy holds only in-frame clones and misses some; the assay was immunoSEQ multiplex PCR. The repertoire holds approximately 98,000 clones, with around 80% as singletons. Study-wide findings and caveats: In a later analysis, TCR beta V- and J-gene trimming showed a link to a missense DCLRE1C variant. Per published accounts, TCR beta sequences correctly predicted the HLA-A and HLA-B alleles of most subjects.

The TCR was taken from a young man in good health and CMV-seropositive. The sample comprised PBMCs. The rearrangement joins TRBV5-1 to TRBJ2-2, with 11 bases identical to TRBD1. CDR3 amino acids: CASSSRGTGGTGELFF. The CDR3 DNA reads TGCGCCAGCAGCTCCCGGGGGACAGGGGGTACCGGGGAGCTGTTTTTT.